This TCR beta chain was sequenced during a study of kidney transplant recipient with SARS-CoV-2 infection. The length of the CDR3 is 16 residues. The germline gives CDR1 ENHRY, CDR2 SYGVKD. Notes on this clonotype: One base away lies a much larger clone, so this may be a sequencing read error.

TCRdb analysed the reads with MiXCR anew, one entry per CDR3 protein. The sample includes 200,000 to 300,000 distinct CDR3 sequences, about 30% of them seen just once. The rearrangement joins TRBV10-3 to TRBJ1-3, with 8 bases fitting TRBD1. The receptor comes from a male patient between 25 and 39 years old who had COVID-19 and was a kidney transplant recipient. The graft donor may account for some of the T cells. Sequencing used a blood sample, obtained at baseline and on roughly day 120 from a kidney transplant recipient. The CDR3 protein is CAISSDRQGSENTIYF. In DNA form, the CDR3 reads TGTGCCATCAGCTCAGATCGACAGGGGTCTGAAAACACCATATATTTT.